The 27 T cell receptor beta chains reported below all come from one sample, sequenced in a study of CD8 T cells in Susac syndrome. Reverse transcription of 0.5 to 1 ug RNA was performed with random hexamers. TCRdb independently ran MiXCR on the immunoSEQ multiplex PCR reads; one entry per CDR3 protein. The sample comprises more than 80,000 distinct CDR3 sequences, roughly 94% of which are singletons, and around 0.41% rests with the top ten. The sample comprised CD8+ T cells from PBMCs. These receptor sequences come from a human donor with Susac syndrome.

The rearrangement links TRBV9 to TRBJ1-2; 8 nucleotides agree with TRBD1. The CDR3 contains 15 residues. J gave up 4 bases and V 0 bases, and 5 bases lay outside the gene matches. Per germline, CDR1 SGDLS and CDR2 YYNGEE. This CDR3 is CASSVAAGGGYGYTF. The CDR3 nucleotides read TGTGCCAGCAGCGTAGCGGCAGGGGGCGGCTATGGCTACACCTTC. Variable domain in full (rest from reference TRBV9 and TRBJ1-2): DSGVTQTPKHLITATGQRVTLRCSPRSGDLSVYWYQQSLDQGLQFLIQYYNGEERAKGNILERFSAQQFPDLHSELNLSSLELGDSALYFCASSVAAGGGYGYTFGSGTRLTVV.

The J gene is TRBJ2-7, the V gene TRBV21-1; the DNA was not compared with TRBD1, the D call given in the table. TRBV21-1 is described as a pseudogene. CDR3 length: 14 amino acids. The CDR3 region has the DNA TGTGCCAGCAGCGACCGGGACAGGGACTACGAGCAGTACTTC. Its protein product is CASSDRDRDYEQYF.

The V gene is TRBV25-1, the J gene TRBJ2-7; D remains unclear. Germline CDR1 is MGHDK and CDR2 is SYGVNS. The CDR3 length is 10 residues. The V end lost 2 bases, the J end lost 7 bases, and 3 bases lay between the germline ends. The CDR3 nucleotides are TGTGCCAGCAGTGAAGGGGAGCAGTACTTC. It translates to CASSEGEQYF.

The rearrangement uses TRBV14 and TRBJ1-6; D is possibly TRBD1 (6 bases). The CDR3 sequence is 17 residues long. CDR1 and CDR2 (germline): SGHDN, FVKESK. Trimming took 5 bases from V and 7 from J, leaving 21 bases between them. CDR3 protein: CASSYRGAKRRNSPLHF. DNA of the CDR3: TGTGCCAGCAGCTACCGGGGGGCAAAAAGGAGGAATTCACCCCTCCACTTT.

The chain recombines TRBV4-2 with TRBJ1-2; D is possibly TRBD1 (5 bases). Germline-derived CDR1 and CDR2 are LGHNA and YNFKEQ. Trimming stripped 0 bases from V and 1 base from J, with 12 bases between. CDR3 length: 16 amino acids. Here the CDR3 reads CASSQDRQGGNYGYTF. DNA of the CDR3: TGTGCCAGCAGCCAAGATAGGCAGGGTGGTAACTATGGCTACACCTTC.

The chain uses TRBV9 and TRBJ1-1; D unclear. With 0 bases removed from V and 1 base from J, the gap between germline ends came to 10 bases. The CDR3 sequence is 15 residues long. CDR1 SGDLS and CDR2 YYNGEE come from the germline V gene. The CDR3 coding sequence is TGTGCCAGCAGCGTAGTGGCAGTACCGAACACTGAAGCTTTCTTT. Protein product: CASSVVAVPNTEAFF.

CDR3 sequence (DNA): TGTGCCAGTAGTATTGAAGGGCCAGGAGGATATAGCAATCAGCCCCAGCATTTT. Translated: CASSIEGPGGYSNQPQHF. The rearrangement links TRBV19 to TRBJ1-5; D unresolved. The germline V gene has CDR1 LNHDA and CDR2 SQIVND (reference sequence). The V and J ends lost 3 bases and 0 bases respectively, with 18 bases between them. The CDR3 runs to 18 residues.

The chain joins TRBV25-1 to TRBJ2-7, with D hard to call. Germline V gives CDR1 MGHDK, CDR2 SYGVNS. Deletions cut 1 base from V and 5 bases from J, with 6 bases between. The CDR3 runs 12 residues. The CDR3 loop is CASSEWNNEQYF. DNA of the CDR3: TGTGCCAGCAGTGAATGGAATAACGAGCAGTACTTC.

CDR3 loop: CASSFQRGESFQETQYF. In DNA form, the CDR3 reads TGTGCCAGCAGTTTCCAGCGGGGGGAATCATTCCAAGAGACCCAGTACTTC. The J gene is TRBJ2-5, the V gene TRBV12-3 or TRBV12-4, with 9 positions matching TRBD2. The V segment lost 3 bases and the J segment 1 base; nucleotides outside the gene matches: 9. This CDR3 has 17 amino acids.

This clonotype was detected only once. The J gene is TRBJ2-5, the V gene TRBV2; either TRBD1 or TRBD2 may fit D (5 bases each). The V end lost 8 bases, the J end lost 1 base, and 14 bases lay between the germline ends. Germline assignment: CDR1 SNHLY and CDR2 FYNNEI. This CDR3 comprises 14 residues. The CDR3 DNA follows: TGTGCCAGCCCCCGGGACGGTGCCCAAGAGACCCAGTACTTC. This gives the protein CASPRDGAQETQYF.

The V gene is TRBV29-1, the J gene TRBJ2-5, with 8 bases aligning to TRBD1. The trim removed 6 bases at V and 4 bases at J, leaving 7 bases unmatched. Looked up from germline, CDR1 is SQVTM and CDR2 is ANQGSEA. This CDR3 has 13 residues. This chain's CDR3 is CSVKTGEIETQYF. The CDR3 region has the DNA TGCAGCGTGAAGACAGGGGAGATAGAGACCCAGTACTTC.

In this sample, this clonotype turned up once. This sequence joins TRBV7-9 and TRBJ1-1; no definite D call. The CDR3 contains 14 residues. The germline V gene has CDR1 SEHNR and CDR2 FQNEAQ (reference sequence). The V gene lost 7 bases and the J gene lost 1 base, with 13 bases spanning the gap. CDR3 amino acids: CASNHIGSNTEAFF. The CDR3 DNA reads as TGTGCCAGCAACCATATAGGGTCGAACACTGAAGCTTTCTTT.

This chain connects TRBV7-6 to TRBJ2-7, with 7 bases that match TRBD1. There are 13 residues in the CDR3. The trim removed 3 bases at V and 4 bases at J, leaving 3 bases unmatched. Per germline, CDR1 SGHVS and CDR2 FNYEAQ. CDR3 nucleotides: TGTGCCAGCAGCTTGGGACAGCGATACGAGCAGTACTTC. Amino acid sequence: CASSLGQRYEQYF. The entire variable domain, with the rest obtained from reference TRBV7-6 and TRBJ2-7, is as follows: GAGVSQSPRYKVTKRGQDVALRCDPISGHVSLYWYRQALGQGPEFLTYFNYEAQQDKSGLPNDRFSAERPEGSISTLTIQRTEQRDSAMYRCASSLGQRYEQYFGPGTRLTVT.

The rearrangement joins TRBV2 to TRBJ2-1; 14 nucleotides match TRBD2. This CDR3 comprises 16 residues. Germline trimming cut 6 bases from V and 4 bases from J; bases unmatched to any gene: 5. Germline assignment: CDR1 SNHLY and CDR2 FYNNEI. DNA of the CDR3: TGTGCCAGCAGCGGGACTAGCGGGGGCAAATACAATGAGCAGTTCTTC. Translating gives CASSGTSGGKYNEQFF.

V gene TRBV29-1 combines with J gene TRBJ1-3; no clear D. CDR1 is SQVTM, CDR2 ANQGSEA, per germline. This CDR3 region has 12 residues. The V and J ends lost 0 bases and 5 bases respectively, with 5 bases between them. The CDR3 region is CSVEDGRNTIYF. DNA for the CDR3: TGCAGCGTTGAAGACGGGAGAAACACCATATATTTT.

This chain links TRBV9 with TRBJ1-3; no firm D call. V dropped 4 bases and J dropped 4 bases, with 15 bases sitting between them. CDR1 SGDLS and CDR2 YYNGEE come from the germline V gene. This CDR3 spans 15 amino acids. CDR3: CASSPAVGGGNTIYF. CDR3 coding DNA: TGTGCCAGCAGCCCGGCGGTAGGAGGAGGAAACACCATATATTTT.

The chain joins TRBV27 to TRBJ2-5, with 7 bases aligning to TRBD2. J gave up 7 bases and V 6 bases, and 2 bases lay outside the gene matches. CDR1 is MNHEY, CDR2 SMNVEV, per germline (reference sequence). The CDR3 sequence is 11 residues long. The CDR3 DNA follows: TGTGCCAGCAGGCGCGGGGGGACCCAGTACTTC. This codes for CASRRGGTQYF.

This chain links TRBV7-9 with TRBJ2-3; 7 nucleotides line up with TRBD2. The CDR3 loop spans 15 amino acids. Germline V lookup: CDR1 SEHNR, CDR2 FQNEAQ (reference sequence). V lost 3 bases and J lost 4; bases outside the gene matches: 7. CDR3 DNA sequence: TGTGCCAGCAGCTTCTCCAGCGGGGAAGCAGATACGCAGTATTTT. It encodes CASSFSSGEADTQYF.

The rearrangement joins TRBV7-9 to TRBJ2-1; 10 bases fit TRBD2. This CDR3 spans 17 amino acids. Germline V gene data show CDR1 as SEHNR and CDR2 as FQNEAQ (reference sequence). After removal of 2 bases from V and 2 bases from J, the junction contained 6 bases not matched to a gene. The CDR3 DNA follows: TGTGCCAGCAGCTTATCTAGCGGGGGCCCTACCTACAATGAGCAGTTCTTC. Protein product: CASSLSSGGPTYNEQFF.

V gene TRBV24-1 combines with J gene TRBJ2-1; unclear D gene. The CDR3 runs to 13 residues. CDR1 KGHDR and CDR2 SFDVKD come from the germline V gene. V lost 7 bases, J lost 6 bases, and 12 bases lay in between. CDR3 DNA sequence: TGTGCCACCAGAGCCCCAGGCTCCAATGAGCAGTTCTTC. Protein sequence: CATRAPGSNEQFF.

The rearrangement joins TRBV6-4 to TRBJ1-6; D gene ambiguous. Trimming took off 4 bases at V and 7 bases at J, with 14 bases between the two ends. Germline CDR1 and CDR2: MRHNA and SNTAGT. CDR3 length: 15 residues. CDR3 region: CASSAASSQNSPLHF. The DNA for the CDR3 is TGTGCCAGCAGTGCAGCGTCTTCACAGAATTCACCCCTCCACTTT.

Notes on this clonotype: At one of its ends the junction is not consistent with the germline gene, which may arise from a read error. The V call is TRBV9, the J call TRBJ1-4; D unclear. Germline V CDR1 and CDR2: SGDLS, YYNGEE. There are 9 residues in the CDR3. Written as DNA, the CDR3 is TGTGCCAGCACAAAGGCCAGGCTTTTT. Translating gives CASTKARLF.

The rearrangement joins TRBV20-1 to TRBJ1-1, with D possibly being TRBD1 (5 bases). CDR1 is DFQATT and CDR2 is SNEGSKA in the germline V gene (reference sequence). This CDR3 has 15 amino acids. The V end was cut by 0 bases, the J end by 3 bases, with 14 bases between. The CDR3 loop reads CSARDRGPRYTEAFF. CDR3 DNA sequence: TGCAGTGCTAGAGATAGGGGACCGAGGTACACTGAAGCTTTCTTT.

This clonotype showed up just once. The chain couples TRBV15 to TRBJ2-5, with D uncertain. The V gene's germline CDR1 is LNHNV and CDR2 YYDKDF (reference sequence). V lost 5 bases to trimming and J lost 2 bases, with 9 bases between them. The CDR3 contains 13 residues. CDR3 nucleotides: TGTGCCACCAGCGTCCGAAGGCAAGAGACCCAGTACTTC. Translated, it gives CATSVRRQETQYF.

V gene TRBV5-6 combines with J gene TRBJ2-7; weak D call: TRBD1 (6 bases). The CDR3 spans 15 residues. V lost 0 bases and J 1 base, leaving 11 bases between the germline ends. The germline V gene encodes CDR1 SGHDT and CDR2 YYEEEE. The CDR3 bases are TGTGCCAGCAGCTTGGGAGGGGGTTGGTCCTACGAGCAGTACTTC. The encoded protein is CASSLGGGWSYEQYF.

The chain links TRBV24-1 to TRBJ2-1, with no clear D. Trimming stripped 3 bases from V and 4 bases from J, with 3 bases between. The germline V gene has CDR1 KGHDR and CDR2 SFDVKD. CDR3 size: 12 residues. The CDR3 is CATSDLYNEQFF. The CDR3 DNA sequence: TGTGCCACCAGTGATCTATACAATGAGCAGTTCTTC.

This chain links TRBV3-1 with TRBJ2-5; TRBD2 might be the D (5 bases). V was cut by 4 bases and J by 2 bases, with 17 bases left in between. This CDR3 is 16 amino acids long. The germline V gene encodes CDR1 LGHDT and CDR2 YNNKEL (reference sequence). CDR3 loop: CASSPRPGMGQETQYF. The DNA of the CDR3 is TGTGCCAGCAGCCCGCGGCCGGGGATGGGTCAAGAGACCCAGTACTTC.